Below, 18 T cell receptor beta chains from the same sample are listed, as sequenced in a study of cytomegalovirus exposure and HLA in healthy donors. Only in-frame clones appear in the TCRdb table, and some are missing; sequencing was by immunoSEQ multiplex PCR. The data hold 130,000 or so clones, with nearly 90% observed a single time. The specimen sequenced was PBMCs. The source of these receptors is a man aged 25 to 40 in good health and CMV-seronegative.

This clone was observed a single time. The chain couples TRBV6-5 to TRBJ2-2; D perhaps matches TRBD2 (5 bases). Germline CDR1 reads MNHEY; CDR2 reads SVGAGI. Between the trimmed V and J ends, which lost 2 bases and 0 bases, there was a span of 7 bases. The CDR3 is made up of 15 amino acids. The CDR3 DNA sequence: TGTGCCAGCAGTTACGGACTGACGAACACCGGGGAGCTGTTTTTT. It yields the protein CASSYGLTNTGELFF.

J is TRBJ1-2 and V is TRBV9; D might be TRBD1 (5 bases). The CDR3 has 13 residues. Looked up from germline, CDR1 is SGDLS and CDR2 is YYNGEE. V lost 2 bases, J lost 8 bases, and 13 bases lay in between. The CDR3: CASSVAQGRGYTF. The CDR3 DNA follows: TGTGCCAGCAGCGTCGCGCAGGGTCGGGGCTACACCTTC.

The chain links TRBV5-1 to TRBJ2-5; tentatively, D is TRBD2 (7 bases). V was shortened by 4 bases and J by 2 bases, with 18 bases between the two germline ends. CDR3 length: 16 residues. Germline lookup yields CDR1 SGHRS and CDR2 YFSETQ. This CDR3 is CASSPPKGGLQETQYF. The CDR3 coding sequence is TGCGCCAGCAGCCCCCCAAAGGGGGGGTTGCAAGAGACCCAGTACTTC. Full variable domain (rest looked up from reference TRBV5-1 and TRBJ2-5): KAGVTQTPRYLIKTRGQQVTLSCSPISGHRSVSWYQQTPGQGLQFLFEYFSETQRNKGNFPGRFSGRQFSNSRSEMNVSTLELGDSALYLCASSPPKGGLQETQYFGPGTRLLVL.

The V call is TRBV6-1, the J call TRBJ2-3; the D gene is possibly TRBD2 (5 bases). Germline assignment: CDR1 MNHNS and CDR2 SASEGT. CDR3 length: 13 amino acids. The ends were cut back, 0 bases at V and 5 bases at J, with 6 bases in the middle. The DNA for the CDR3 is TGTGCCAGCAGTGAAGCTGAGGGAGATACGCAGTATTTT. Translation: CASSEAEGDTQYF.

V is TRBV27 and J is TRBJ2-5, with TRBD1 matching 9 bases. The V segment lost 8 bases and the J segment 0 bases; nucleotides outside the gene matches: 4. The CDR3 is made up of 14 amino acids. Germline CDR1 and CDR2: MNHEY and SMNVEV (reference sequence). CDR3 sequence (DNA): TGTGCCAGCGGTAGGGACAGGGACCAAGAGACCCAGTACTTC. Its protein is CASGRDRDQETQYF.

This rearrangement joins TRBV6-1 to TRBJ2-2; 8 bases align to TRBD1. CDR1 MNHNS and CDR2 SASEGT come from the germline V gene. This CDR3 region has 14 residues. This CDR3 reads CSTRGTGNTGELFF. CDR3 bases: TGTTCCACCCGGGGGACAGGGAACACCGGGGAGCTGTTTTTT.

The chain recombines TRBV7-2 with TRBJ1-5, with 7 bases fitting TRBD1. J was trimmed by 6 bases and V by 3 bases; bases with no gene match: 2. Germline lookup yields CDR1 SGHTA and CDR2 FQGNSA. The CDR3 is 13 residues long. CDR3 sequence: CASSLTGIQPQHF. The CDR3 DNA sequence: TGTGCCAGCAGCTTGACAGGGATTCAGCCCCAGCATTTT.

CDR3 DNA sequence: TGTGCCAGCAGTTTGTCGAGAGTGATAAATTCACCCCTCCACTTT. Translation: CASSLSRVINSPLHF. The V call is TRBV6-5, the J call TRBJ1-6; no clear D. Germline assignment: CDR1 MNHEY and CDR2 SVGAGI. The V end was cut by 4 bases, the J end by 7 bases, with 14 bases between. The CDR3 consists of 15 residues.

The J gene is TRBJ2-7, the V gene TRBV6-5, with 7 positions matching TRBD1. V dropped 6 bases and J dropped 0; count of bases not matched to a gene: 8. The CDR3 loop spans 15 amino acids. The germline V gene encodes CDR1 MNHEY and CDR2 SVGAGI. DNA of the CDR3: TGTGCCAGCAGACGGGACAGTAAGAGCTCCTACGAGCAGTACTTC. Protein product: CASRRDSKSSYEQYF.

The chain has TRBV5-4 and TRBJ2-7; D gene unclear. This CDR3 contains 11 residues. Between the trimmed V and J ends, which lost 5 bases and 7 bases, there was a span of 10 bases. CDR1 and CDR2 (germline): SGHNT, YYREEE (reference sequence). The CDR3, as DNA: TGTGCCAGCAGGGATACTAATGAGCAGTACTTC. Its translation is CASRDTNEQYF.

This sequence joins TRBV6-5 and TRBJ1-2, with TRBD1 identical over 9 bases. V lost 5 bases to trimming and J lost 6 bases; unmatched junction nucleotides: 10. The germline gives CDR1 MNHEY, CDR2 SVGAGI. The CDR3 length is 15 residues. The CDR3 DNA is TGTGCCAGCAGTCGGGACAGGGCGACTTTGGATGGCTACACCTTC. This gives the protein CASSRDRATLDGYTF.

The rearrangement uses TRBV21-1 and TRBJ1-2; TRBD1, the table's D call, lacks a check against the DNA. TRBV21-1 is a pseudogene. The CDR3 is 16 amino acids. CDR3 protein: CASSNRAPGQGYGYTF. CDR3 nucleotides: TGTGCCAGCAGCAACCGAGCCCCGGGACAGGGGTATGGCTACACCTTC.

This chain uses TRBV7-2 with TRBJ1-4, with D maybe TRBD1 (5 bases). This CDR3 comprises 15 residues. V lost 3 bases to trimming and J lost 0 bases, with 8 bases between them. Germline lookup yields CDR1 SGHTA and CDR2 FQGNSA. CDR3 in amino acids: CASSLWGATNEKLFF. CDR3 nucleotide sequence: TGTGCCAGCAGCTTGTGGGGGGCAACTAATGAAAAACTGTTTTTT.

The chain joins TRBV4-2 to TRBJ2-1; possibly TRBD1 for D (5 bases). V was clipped by 3 bases and J by 3 bases, with 15 bases between them. CDR1 and CDR2 (germline): LGHNA, YNFKEQ. The CDR3 runs 16 residues. The CDR3 protein is CASSQALRTSYNEQFF. CDR3 sequence (DNA): TGTGCCAGCAGCCAGGCTCTCCGGACAAGCTACAATGAGCAGTTCTTC.

This chain links TRBV5-1 with TRBJ2-2, with a tentative D call TRBD1 (6 bases). There are 15 residues in the CDR3. Germline CDR1 and CDR2: SGHRS and YFSETQ. Between the trimmed V and J ends, which lost 3 bases and 5 bases, there was a span of 14 bases. The DNA for the CDR3 is TGCGCCAGCAGCTCCAAACTTACAGGGACCGGGGAGCTGTTTTTT. This gives the protein CASSSKLTGTGELFF. The variable domain in full, completed from reference TRBV5-1 and TRBJ2-2, reads KAGVTQTPRYLIKTRGQQVTLSCSPISGHRSVSWYQQTPGQGLQFLFEYFSETQRNKGNFPGRFSGRQFSNSRSEMNVSTLELGDSALYLCASSSKLTGTGELFFGEGSRLTVL.

The rearrangement links TRBV5-1 to TRBJ1-2, with D possibly TRBD1 on 6 matching bases. This CDR3 is 14 amino acids long. Germline V gene sequence: CDR1 SGHRS, CDR2 YFSETQ. With 4 bases removed from V and 3 bases from J, the gap between germline ends came to 13 bases. DNA for the CDR3: TGCGCCAGCAGCCCCGAGGGACAAGACTATGGCTACACCTTC. Residues: CASSPEGQDYGYTF.

V usage is TRBV27 and J usage is TRBJ2-7; 7 positions agree with TRBD2. After removal of 3 bases from V and 3 bases from J, the junction contained 11 bases not matched to a gene. This CDR3 has 16 amino acids. Germline CDR1 reads MNHEY; CDR2 reads SMNVEV (reference sequence). The CDR3: CASSFRRGRSGYEQYF. CDR3 DNA: TGTGCCAGCAGTTTCCGGCGGGGGAGGTCGGGCTACGAGCAGTACTTC.

The chain joins TRBV7-8 to TRBJ2-1, with D possibly matching TRBD2 (5 bases). Germline V lookup: CDR1 SGHVS, CDR2 FQNEAQ. This CDR3 spans 15 amino acids. Trimming took off 5 bases at V and 6 bases at J, with 17 bases between the two ends. The CDR3 nucleotides read TGTGCCAGCAGCGTATCGGGGTCATTCTTCAATGAGCAGTTCTTC. It specifies CASSVSGSFFNEQFF.